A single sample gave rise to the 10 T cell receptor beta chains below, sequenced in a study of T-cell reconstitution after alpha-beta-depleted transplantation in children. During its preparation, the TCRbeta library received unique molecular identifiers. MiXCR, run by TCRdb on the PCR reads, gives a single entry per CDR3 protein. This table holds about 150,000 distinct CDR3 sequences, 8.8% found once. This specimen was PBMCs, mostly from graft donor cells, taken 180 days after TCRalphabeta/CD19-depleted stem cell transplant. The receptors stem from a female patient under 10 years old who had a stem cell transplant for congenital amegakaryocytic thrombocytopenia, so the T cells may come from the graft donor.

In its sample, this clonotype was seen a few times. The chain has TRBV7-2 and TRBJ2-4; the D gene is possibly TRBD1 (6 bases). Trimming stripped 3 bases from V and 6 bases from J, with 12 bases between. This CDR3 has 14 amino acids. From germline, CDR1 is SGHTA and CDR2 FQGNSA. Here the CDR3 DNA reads TGTGCCAGCAGCTTCCCTGACAGGCCAAACATTCAGTACTTC. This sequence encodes CASSFPDRPNIQYF.

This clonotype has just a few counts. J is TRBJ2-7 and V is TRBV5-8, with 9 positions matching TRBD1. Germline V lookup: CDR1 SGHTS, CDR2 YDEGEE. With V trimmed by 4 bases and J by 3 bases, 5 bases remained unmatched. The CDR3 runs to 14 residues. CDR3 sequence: CASSLPGQGYEQYF. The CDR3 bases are TGTGCCAGCAGCCTTCCGGGACAGGGCTACGAGCAGTACTTC.

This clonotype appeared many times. CDR3 in DNA: TGCAGTGCTTTCGCCCCGGACAGGGACCAAGAGACCCAGTACTTC. It specifies CSAFAPDRDQETQYF. The chain recombines TRBV20-1 with TRBJ2-5; 8 positions agree with TRBD1. Germline V gene data show CDR1 as DFQATT and CDR2 as SNEGSKA (reference sequence). The ends lost 5 bases at V and 0 bases at J; junction bases unmatched: 8. The CDR3 has 15 amino acids.

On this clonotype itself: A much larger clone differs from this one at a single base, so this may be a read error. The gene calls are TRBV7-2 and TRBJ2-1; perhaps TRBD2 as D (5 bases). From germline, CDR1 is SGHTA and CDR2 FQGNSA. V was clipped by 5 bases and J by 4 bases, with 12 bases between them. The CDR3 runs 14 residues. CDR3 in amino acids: CASSPGMVYNEQFF. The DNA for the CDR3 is TGTGCCAGCAGCCCCGGGATGGTTTACAATGAGCAGTTCTTC.

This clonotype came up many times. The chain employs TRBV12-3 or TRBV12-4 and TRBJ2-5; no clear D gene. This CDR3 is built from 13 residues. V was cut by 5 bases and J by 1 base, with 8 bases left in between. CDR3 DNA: TGTGCCAGCAGTCTCCTCGCCCAAGAGACCCAGTACTTC. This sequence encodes CASSLLAQETQYF.

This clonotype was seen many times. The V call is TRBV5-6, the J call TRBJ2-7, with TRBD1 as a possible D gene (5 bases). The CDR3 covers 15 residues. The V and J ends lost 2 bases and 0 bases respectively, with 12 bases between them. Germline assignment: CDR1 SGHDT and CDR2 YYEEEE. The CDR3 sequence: CASSLLQDASYEQYF. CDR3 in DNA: TGTGCCAGCAGCTTATTACAGGATGCCTCCTACGAGCAGTACTTC.

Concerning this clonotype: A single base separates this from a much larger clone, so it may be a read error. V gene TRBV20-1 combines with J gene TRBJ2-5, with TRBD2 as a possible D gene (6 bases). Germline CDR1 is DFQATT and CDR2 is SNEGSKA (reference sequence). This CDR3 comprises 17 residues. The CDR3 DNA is TGCTGTGCTAGAGATCTCGATTTGGGGGATCGGGGGGAGACCCAGTACTTC. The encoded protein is CCARDLDLGDRGETQYF.

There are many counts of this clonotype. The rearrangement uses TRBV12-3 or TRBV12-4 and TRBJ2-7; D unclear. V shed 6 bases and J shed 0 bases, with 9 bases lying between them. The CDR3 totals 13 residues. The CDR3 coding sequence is TGTGCCAGCAGCCCCTGGGGCTCCTACGAGCAGTACTTC. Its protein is CASSPWGSYEQYF.

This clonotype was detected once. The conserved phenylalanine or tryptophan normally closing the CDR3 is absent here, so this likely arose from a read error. As DNA, the CDR3 is TGCAGCGCCTCGAGCGGAATGAAGGTCGAGCAGTACTTG. Translated: CSASSGMKVEQYL. The chain combines TRBV29-1 with TRBJ2-7; D might be TRBD2 (5 bases). The CDR3 length is 13 residues. Trimming took 7 bases from V and 6 from J, leaving 19 bases between them. Looked up from germline, CDR1 is SQVTM and CDR2 is ANQGSEA.

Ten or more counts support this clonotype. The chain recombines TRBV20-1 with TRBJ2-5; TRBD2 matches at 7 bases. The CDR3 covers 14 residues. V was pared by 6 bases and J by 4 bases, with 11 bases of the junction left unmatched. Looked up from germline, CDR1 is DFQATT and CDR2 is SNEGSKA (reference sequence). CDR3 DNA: TGCAGTGCCGAGTACCGGGAGGCGGGAGAGACCCAGTACTTC. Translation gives CSAEYREAGETQYF.